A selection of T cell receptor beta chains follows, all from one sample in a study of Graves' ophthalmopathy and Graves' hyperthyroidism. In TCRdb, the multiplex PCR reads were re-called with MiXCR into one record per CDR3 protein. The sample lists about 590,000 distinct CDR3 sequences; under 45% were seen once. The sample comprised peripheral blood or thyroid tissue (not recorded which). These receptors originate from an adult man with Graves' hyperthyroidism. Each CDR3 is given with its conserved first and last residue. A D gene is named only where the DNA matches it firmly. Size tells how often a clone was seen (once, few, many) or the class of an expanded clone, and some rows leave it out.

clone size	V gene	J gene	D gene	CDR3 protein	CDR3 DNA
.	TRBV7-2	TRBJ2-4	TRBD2	CASSYGGSKNIQYF	TGTGCCAGCAGCTACGGGGGGTCCAAAAACATTCAGTACTTC
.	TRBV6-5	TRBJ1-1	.	CASSYSPETLNTEAFF	TGTGCCAGCAGTTACTCTCCGGAAACATTGAACACTGAAGCTTTCTTT
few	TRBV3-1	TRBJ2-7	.	CASSQDVGFSYEQYF	TGTGCCAGCAGCCAAGATGTGGGTTTCTCCTACGAGCAGTACTTC
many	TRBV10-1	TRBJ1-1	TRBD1	CASSDGGRGGTEAFF	TGCGCCAGCAGTGATGGGGGCAGGGGGGGCACTGAAGCTTTCTTT
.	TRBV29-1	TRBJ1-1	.	CSKRDPNTEAFF	TGCAGCAAAAGGGACCCGAACACTGAAGCTTTCTTT
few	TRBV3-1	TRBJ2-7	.	CASSPEALAGEQYF	TGTGCCAGCAGCCCAGAAGCGCTGGCGGGGGAGCAGTACTTC
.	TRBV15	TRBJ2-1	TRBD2	CATSRTTSGPSSYNEQFF	TGTGCCACCAGCAGAACGACTAGCGGACCGAGCTCCTACAATGAGCAGTTCTTC
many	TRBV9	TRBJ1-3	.	CASANKREGNTIYF	TGTGCCAGCGCCAACAAAAGGGAGGGAAACACCATATATTTT
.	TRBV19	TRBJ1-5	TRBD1	CASNPTGTNQPQHF	TGTGCCAGTAACCCGACAGGGACAAATCAGCCCCAGCATTTT
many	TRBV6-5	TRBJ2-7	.	CASSLDRVEQYF	TGTGCCAGCAGCCTCGACAGAGTCGAGCAGTACTTC
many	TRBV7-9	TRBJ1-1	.	CASSYGNTEAFF	TGTGCCAGCAGTTACGGGAACACTGAAGCTTTCTTT
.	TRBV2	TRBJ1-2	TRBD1	CASSLRDRGSGYTF	TGTGCCAGCTCACTCCGGGACAGGGGGAGTGGCTACACCTTC
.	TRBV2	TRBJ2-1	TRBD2	CASTPLAGGQNEQFF	TGTGCCAGCACTCCACTAGCGGGGGGGCAAAATGAGCAGTTCTTC
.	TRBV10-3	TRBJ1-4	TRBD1	CASREGQANEKLFF	TGTGCCAGCAGGGAGGGACAGGCTAATGAAAAACTGTTTTTT
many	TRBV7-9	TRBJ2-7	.	CASSSLYGDGTYEQYF	TGTGCCAGCAGCTCGTTATACGGGGACGGAACCTACGAGCAGTACTTC
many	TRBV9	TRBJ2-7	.	CASKRDRTYEQYF	TGTGCCAGTAAACGGGACCGGACCTACGAGCAGTACTTC
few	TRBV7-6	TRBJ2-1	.	CASTIPGEAEQFF	TGTGCCAGCACCATCCCGGGAGAAGCTGAGCAGTTCTTC
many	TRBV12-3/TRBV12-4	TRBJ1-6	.	CASSLTEYNSPLHF	TGTGCCAGCAGTTTAACAGAGTATAATTCACCCCTCCACTTT
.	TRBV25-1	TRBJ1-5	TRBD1	CASSRGTGEGNQPQHF	TGTGCCAGCTCACGGGGGACAGGGGAAGGGAATCAGCCCCAGCATTTT
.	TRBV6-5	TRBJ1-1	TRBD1	CASSYGGQGLFPEAFF	TGTGCCAGCAGTTACGGGGGACAGGGCCTATTCCCTGAAGCTTTCTTT
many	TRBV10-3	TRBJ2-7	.	CAIADRTDEQYF	TGTGCCATCGCGGACCGAACGGACGAGCAGTACTTC
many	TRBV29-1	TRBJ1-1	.	CSVEEAWLNTEAFF	TGCAGCGTTGAAGAGGCATGGTTGAACACTGAAGCTTTCTTT
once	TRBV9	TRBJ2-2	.	CASRGAGKNTGELFF	TGTGCCAGCAGAGGTGCGGGAAAGAACACCGGGGAGCTGTTTTTT
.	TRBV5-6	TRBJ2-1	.	CASSLSRFAYNEQFF	TGTGCCAGCAGCTTGTCGCGTTTTGCCTACAATGAGCAGTTCTTC
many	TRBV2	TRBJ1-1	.	CASSEDPWGGTNTEAFF	TGTGCCAGCAGTGAAGACCCCTGGGGGGGGACGAACACTGAAGCTTTCTTT
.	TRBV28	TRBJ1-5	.	CASQGRNSNQPQHF	TGTGCCTCCCAGGGCCGAAATAGCAATCAGCCCCAGCATTTT
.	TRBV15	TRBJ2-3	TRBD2	CATSRSTIAGGNYNEQYF	TGTGCCACCAGCAGAAGTACCATAGCGGGAGGGAACTACAATGAGCAGTATTTT
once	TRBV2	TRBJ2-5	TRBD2	CASSLPSGSRGAQYF	TGTGCCAGCAGTCTTCCTAGCGGGAGCCGGGGGGCCCAGTACTTC
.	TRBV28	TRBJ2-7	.	CASSSPRQASYEQYF	TGTGCCAGCAGTTCCCCTAGACAGGCCTCCTACGAGCAGTACTTC
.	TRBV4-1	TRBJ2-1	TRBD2	CASSQATGLAGNEQFF	TGCGCCAGCAGCCAAGCAACGGGGCTAGCGGGCAATGAGCAGTTCTTC
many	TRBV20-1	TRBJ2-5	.	CSVHPVGGGQTQYF	TGCAGTGTGCATCCCGTGGGGGGAGGACAGACCCAGTACTTC
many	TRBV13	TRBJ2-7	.	CASSFNYEQYF	TGTGCCAGCAGCTTCAACTACGAGCAGTACTTC
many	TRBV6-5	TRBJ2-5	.	CASGQIWETQYF	TGTGCCAGCGGTCAGATTTGGGAGACCCAGTACTTC
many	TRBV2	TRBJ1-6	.	CASGFPGSYNSPLHF	TGTGCCAGCGGCTTCCCCGGCTCCTATAATTCACCCCTCCACTTT
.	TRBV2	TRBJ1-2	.	CASRQEGRGENYGYTF	TGTGCCAGCAGGCAAGAGGGGAGAGGGGAGAACTATGGCTACACCTTC
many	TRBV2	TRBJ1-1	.	CASSDFFDTEAFF	TGTGCCAGCAGTGATTTTTTTGACACTGAAGCTTTCTTT
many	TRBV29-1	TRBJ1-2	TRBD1	CSVGQGTGYTF	TGCAGCGTTGGACAGGGAACTGGCTACACCTTC
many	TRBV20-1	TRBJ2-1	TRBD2	CSAGRGSYNEQFF	TGCAGTGCGGGGCGGGGGTCCTACAATGAGCAGTTCTTC
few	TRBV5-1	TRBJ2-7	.	CASSLGFGLSYEQYF	TGCGCCAGCAGCTTGGGGTTTGGGCTATCCTACGAGCAGTACTTC
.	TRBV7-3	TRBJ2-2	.	CASSLRVGAGELFF	TGTGCCAGCAGCTTAAGGGTTGGTGCCGGGGAGCTGTTTTTT
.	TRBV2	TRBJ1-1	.	CASSPYHTTGENTEAFF	TGTGCCAGCTCACCGTACCACACTACGGGGGAGAACACTGAAGCTTTTTTT
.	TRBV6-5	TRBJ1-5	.	CASSYLGVGQPQHF	TGTGCCAGCAGTTACTTGGGGGTTGGTCAGCCCCAGCATTTT
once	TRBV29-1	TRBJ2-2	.	CSVKEGEGTGELFF	TGCAGCGTCAAGGAGGGAGAGGGAACCGGGGAGCTGTTTTTT
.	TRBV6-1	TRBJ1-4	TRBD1	CASSELGQGTPTNEKLFF	TGTGCCAGCAGTGAATTGGGACAGGGAACCCCAACTAATGAAAAACTGTTTTTT
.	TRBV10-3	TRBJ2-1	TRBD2	CAISESGTRGDEQFF	TGTGCCATCAGTGAGAGCGGGACTCGAGGGGATGAGCAGTTCTTC
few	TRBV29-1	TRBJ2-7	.	CSVERGSYEQYF	TGCAGCGTTGAAAGGGGGAGTTACGAGCAGTACTTC
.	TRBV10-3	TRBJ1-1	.	CAISVQGALNTEAFF	TGTGCCATCAGTGTCCAAGGGGCCCTGAACACTGAAGCCTTCTTT
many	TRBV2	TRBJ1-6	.	CASNDGREALHF	TGTGCCAGCAACGATGGCCGAGAAGCCCTCCACTTT
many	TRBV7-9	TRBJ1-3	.	CASILLQSSGNTIYF	TGTGCCAGCATCCTTCTACAGAGCTCTGGAAACACCATATATTTT
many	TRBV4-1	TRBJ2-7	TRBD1	CASSPVGTARGEQYF	TGCGCCAGCAGCCCCGTCGGGACAGCAAGGGGCGAGCAGTACTTC